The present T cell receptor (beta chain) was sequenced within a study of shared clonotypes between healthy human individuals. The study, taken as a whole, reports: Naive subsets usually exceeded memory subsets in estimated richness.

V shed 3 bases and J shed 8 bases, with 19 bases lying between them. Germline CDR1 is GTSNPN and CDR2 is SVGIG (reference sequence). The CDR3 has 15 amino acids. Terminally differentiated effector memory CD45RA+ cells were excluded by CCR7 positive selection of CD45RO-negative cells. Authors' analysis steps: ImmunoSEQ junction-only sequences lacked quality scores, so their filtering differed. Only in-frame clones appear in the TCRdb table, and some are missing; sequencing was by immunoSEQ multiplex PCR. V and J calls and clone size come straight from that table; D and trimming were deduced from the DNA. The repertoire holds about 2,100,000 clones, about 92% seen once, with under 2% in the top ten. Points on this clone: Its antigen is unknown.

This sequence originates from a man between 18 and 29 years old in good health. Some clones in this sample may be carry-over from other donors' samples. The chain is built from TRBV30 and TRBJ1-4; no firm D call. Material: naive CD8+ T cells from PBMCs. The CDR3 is CAWRESGIRSEKLFF. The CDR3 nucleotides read TGTGCCTGGAGGGAATCCGGGATTAGGAGCGAAAAACTGTTTTTT. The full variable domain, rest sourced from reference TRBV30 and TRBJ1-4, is SQTIHQWPATLVQPVGSPLSLECTVEGTSNPNLYWYRQAAGRGLQLLFYSVGIGQISSEVPQNLSASRPQDRQFILSSKKLLLSDSGFYLCAWRESGIRSEKLFFGSGTQLSVL.